What follows describes a single T cell receptor (beta chain). Its antigen is unknown. The data were obtained in a study of shared clonotypes between healthy human individuals. Broader study findings: Between a handful of donors, naive CD4 clonotypes were shared at a level of around 4.9%. Some clonotypes were shared by all four sorted-subset donors, while others were not shared. The non-shared ones had lower generation probabilities than the shared ones.

Those who donated, Caucasian adults without exception, all lived in Nashville, Tennessee. TCRdb's table, derived via immunoSEQ multiplex PCR, lists solely in-frame clones and lacks some. The repertoire holds about 2.3 million clones, with more than 80% as singletons. This CDR3 contains 16 residues. Germline CDR1 KGHSH, CDR2 LQKENI. V was pared by 2 bases and J by 4 bases, with 5 bases of the junction left unmatched. The receptor's source is a man aged 18-30 years in good health. Some clones in this sample may be carry-over from other donors' samples. V and J are TRBV18 and TRBJ2-3; 11 bases agree with TRBD2. Sequencing was done on a sample of naive CD4+ T cells from PBMCs. The subset denotes: CD45RA+ positively selected. The CDR3 loop is CASSPTSGSYPDTQYF. The DNA of the CDR3 is TGTGCCAGCTCACCAACTAGCGGGAGCTACCCAGATACGCAGTATTTT. Filled out from reference TRBV18 and TRBJ2-3, the complete variable domain reads NAGVMQNPRHLVRRRGQEARLRCSPMKGHSHVYWYRQLPEEGLKFMVYLQKENIIDESGMPKERFSAEFPKEGPSILRIQQVVRGDSAAYFCASSPTSGSYPDTQYFGPGTRLTVL.